These T cell receptor beta chains were read from a single sample in a study of cytomegalovirus exposure and HLA in healthy donors. Some clones are missing from TCRdb's copy, which holds only in-frame ones; the method was immunoSEQ multiplex PCR. The sample has 100,000 to 150,000 clones, roughly nine tenths seen once. The sequenced sample was PBMCs. The origin of the receptors is a woman aged 18 to 35 in good health and CMV-seronegative. The conserved cysteine and the conserved F or W are not part of the CDR3 here.

j_call,cdr3_length,v_call,cdr3_aa
TRBJ1-4,13,TRBV15,ATSRDRATNEKLF
TRBJ2-1,17,TRBV12-5,ASGLVTSVWGHSYNEQF
TRBJ2-7,12,TRBV5-4,ASSLGLAGEEQY
TRBJ1-1,10,TRBV2,ASIGAGTEAF
TRBJ2-7,12,TRBV19,ASRTTGTSYEQY
TRBJ1-4,13,TRBV7-9,ASSLGWQGGEKLF
TRBJ1-2,15,TRBV27,ASSSYAAGLNPYGYT
TRBJ1-3,14,TRBV5-1,ASSLAGDSSGNTIY
TRBJ2-5,14,TRBV7-3,ASSPRLAGGLETQY
TRBJ2-5,15,TRBV5-1,ASSLQGAQGGKETQY
TRBJ2-1,13,TRBV2,ASSERLAGGHWQF
TRBJ2-3,10,TRBV10-1,ASQAYEGTQY
TRBJ2-1,13,TRBV5-4,ASSTAGGAPHEQF
TRBJ2-2,12,TRBV10-3,AISESRNTGELF
TRBJ1-3,12,TRBV13,ASSDSGVGNTIY
TRBJ2-7,14,TRBV15,ATSRDTTTYSYEQY
TRBJ2-1,12,TRBV19,ASSTGTGGNEQF
.,12,TRBV6-5,ASSYGGAVHEQY
TRBJ2-1,18,TRBV9,ASSVVSVTGTASSYNEQF
TRBJ1-5,13,TRBV6-6,ASSYGRASNQPQH
TRBJ2-5,15,TRBV19,ASSIGTSGLYQETQY
TRBJ1-6,12,TRBV6-5,ASSYSSGGSPLH
TRBJ2-3,14,TRBV9,ASSIPTSGGTDTQY
TRBJ1-2,13,TRBV6-1,ASLTDRVANYGYT
TRBJ1-1,13,TRBV5-4,ASSLAGRSAPQAF
TRBJ1-2,13,TRBV6-5,ASSSSGDAHYGYT
TRBJ1-5,13,TRBV6-1,ASNGGLGGNQPQH
TRBJ2-7,12,TRBV4-1,ASSQGWAAEEQY
TRBJ2-1,15,TRBV4-1,ASSQVKTSGGAYEQF
TRBJ2-5,14,TRBV7-8,ASSFPYGGGKETQY
TRBJ2-7,12,TRBV27,ASSFRVGTYEQY
TRBJ1-6,14,TRBV7-9,ASSSRKADNNSPLH
TRBJ2-2,13,TRBV4-1,ASSQLMTGAGELF
TRBJ1-3,11,TRBV6-5,ASSAGRFGTIY
TRBJ1-2,11,TRBV27,ASSPGDWWSYT
TRBJ1-5,11,TRBV5-6,ASSFGGNQPQH
TRBJ2-7,9,TRBV21-1,AKATGPEQY
TRBJ1-2,15,TRBV11-2,ASSARFLLQGGDGYT
TRBJ2-7,9,TRBV20-1,SASRAYEQY
TRBJ2-5,14,TRBV11-2,ASSLVQGQGPETQY
TRBJ2-5,14,TRBV4-1,ASSQGRRGGIETQY
TRBJ1-2,13,TRBV11-2,ASSLGAGLRGGYT
TRBJ1-6,15,TRBV5-1,ASSLTGQGARNSPLH
TRBJ1-1,13,TRBV4-1,ASSRGLTVNTEAF
TRBJ1-4,12,TRBV27,ASSGGGSNEKLF
TRBJ1-2,12,TRBV6-5,ASTSSGAPGSYT
TRBJ2-2,14,TRBV6-4,ASSDSPTVNTGELF
TRBJ1-3,12,TRBV6-1,ASSDQGSGNTIY
TRBJ2-1,14,TRBV4-2,ASSQDGDGGGDEQF